A selection of T cell receptor beta chains follows, all from one sample in a study of CXCR3-negative and CXCR3-positive naive CD8 T cells. TCRdb reprocessed the 5' RACE reads, keeping one entry per CDR3 protein, no DNA. The table lists some 130,000 distinct CDR3 sequences, with roughly 0.6% in the top ten. Material for sequencing was naive CXCR3+ CD8+ T cells from blood. Receptor source: a human donor in good health. Some clones in this sample may be carry-over from other donors' samples. The CDR3 runs from the conserved cysteine through the conserved F or W.

>TRBJ2-1|TRBV5-1
CASSPGLAGGGNEQFF
>TRBJ1-4|TRBV7-9
CASSSGFRAGEKLFF
>TRBJ2-5|TRBV5-1
CASSGGTSRQTQYF
>TRBJ2-7|TRBV4-1
CASSPQGQGSSYEQYF
>TRBJ2-7|TRBV4-3
CASSQDRAPSPYEQYF
>TRBJ2-3|TRBV15
CATLDPSTDTQYF
>TRBJ1-1|TRBV6-5
CASSLDLKVTEAFF
>TRBJ2-1|TRBV12-3/TRBV12-4
CASSDSGGGPNEQFF
>TRBJ1-2|TRBV4-3
CASSQDSGDYGYTF
>TRBJ2-1|TRBV7-9
CASSPLGSGEQFF
>TRBJ2-3|TRBV13
CASTLGQGADTQYF
>TRBJ1-2|TRBV12-3/TRBV12-4
CASSLTAPGFGYTF
>TRBJ1-3|TRBV20-1
CSALQRGSGNTIYF
>TRBJ1-1|TRBV7-9
CASSLAWDRGDTEAFF
>TRBJ1-5|TRBV12-3/TRBV12-4
CASSLMRGYLDQPQHF
>TRBJ2-1|TRBV29-1
CSVEIILRREQFF
>TRBJ2-7|TRBV10-3
CAISDHPEKTEQTSYEQYF
>TRBJ2-3|TRBV7-3
CASSLTTGSTDTQYF
>TRBJ1-4|TRBV29-1
CSVVQGNEKLFF
>TRBJ1-5|TRBV9
CASSPSGSSEPQHF
>TRBJ2-7|TRBV29-1
CSVEDLRGGASEQYF
>TRBJ2-7|TRBV4-3
CASSQDKTSVDYEQYF
>TRBJ2-5|TRBV29-1
CSVRSLGRETQYF
>TRBJ2-2|TRBV24-1
CATSDSTGELFF
>TRBJ2-7|TRBV10-1
CASSAGTGDEQYF
>TRBJ1-6|TRBV12-3/TRBV12-4
CASSFTGPPLGTENSPLHF
>TRBJ2-7|TRBV6-1
CASSDWSGYEQYF
>TRBJ1-1|TRBV7-9
CASSSRDRVTEAFF
>TRBJ2-7|TRBV11-2
CASSDPGQILEQYF
>TRBJ1-2|TRBV29-1
CSVESPLDRGYTF
>TRBJ1-1|TRBV5-1
CASSLGQGSTEAFF
>TRBJ2-1|TRBV20-1
CSARLRTVVHNEQFF
>TRBJ2-7|TRBV2
CASSERRTDYEQYF
>TRBJ2-3|TRBV6-2/TRBV6-3
CASSYEVAGENLGYTDTQYF
>TRBJ2-2|TRBV11-3
CASSPMSGQNTGELFF
>TRBJ1-1|TRBV13
CASSLPGGRTEAFF
>TRBJ2-7|TRBV6-5
CASSYTGQSYEQYF
>TRBJ1-5|TRBV23-1
CASSSPSWTGRDQPQHF
>TRBJ2-7|TRBV30
CAWSVGTAWMEQYF
>TRBJ2-1|TRBV20-1
CSASLLAGYNEQFF
>TRBJ2-7|TRBV5-1
CASSLASPDRALYEQYF